These 31 T cell receptor beta chains share one sample of origin, sequenced in a study of blood T cells in healthy people across ages. Combining a sample-barcoded 5' primer with a J-beta primer mix, a second PCR ran for about 7 to 12 cycles. TCRdb independently ran MiXCR on the 5' RACE reads; one entry per CDR3 protein. The table records about 630,000 distinct CDR3 sequences, over 20% of them present only once. The sequencing input was blood. Source of these receptors: a man aged 70-80 years in good health.

A few counts support this clonotype. This chain joins TRBV11-2 and TRBJ2-3; 7 positions match TRBD1. J lost 6 bases, V lost 4 bases, and 4 bases had no gene match. The CDR3 is made up of 13 amino acids. Germline V gene lookup returns CDR1 SGHAT and CDR2 FQNNGV. The CDR3 bases are TGTGCCAGCAGCTCCGACAGGGTTGATACGCAGTATTTT. Its protein is CASSSDRVDTQYF.

Written as DNA, the CDR3 is TGCAGTGCTAGTGGGACAGGGGGCTCCTACGAGCAGTACTTC. It is translated as CSASGTGGSYEQYF. The V and J genes are TRBV20-1 and TRBJ2-7, with 11 nucleotides matching TRBD1. Trimming cost V 3 bases and J 0 bases; bases outside gene matches: 1. This CDR3 has 14 residues. Germline assignment: CDR1 DFQATT and CDR2 SNEGSKA (reference sequence).

The chain is built from TRBV18 and TRBJ2-1, with 14 bases lining up with TRBD2. The V and J ends lost 2 bases and 7 bases, in that order; junction bases with no gene match: 7. Germline V gene sequence: CDR1 KGHSH, CDR2 LQKENI. The CDR3 is 17 residues long. CDR3 region: CASSPTGLAGVANEQFF. The CDR3 DNA is TGTGCCAGCTCACCAACGGGACTAGCGGGAGTAGCGAATGAGCAGTTCTTC.

V and J are TRBV6-1 and TRBJ2-5, with TRBD1 matching over 8 bases. This CDR3 region has 19 residues. V lost 6 bases, J lost 4 bases, and 22 bases stayed unmatched. CDR1 and CDR2 from the germline V gene are MNHNS and SASEGT. The DNA of the CDR3 is TGTGCCAGCAGCGACGACCTCGAGACAGGGGCCCATTTTCCAGAGACCCAGTACTTC. Translated: CASSDDLETGAHFPETQYF.

The V call is TRBV5-1, the J call TRBJ2-3; the D is unclear. V lost 0 bases and J lost 6, with 11 bases in between. The CDR3 covers 14 residues. Looked up from germline, CDR1 is SGHRS and CDR2 is YFSETQ. The CDR3 sequence: CASSLGDIEDTQYF. The CDR3 nucleotides read TGCGCCAGCAGCTTGGGTGATATCGAGGATACGCAGTATTTT.

This sequence joins TRBV6-5 and TRBJ2-3; D possibly corresponds to TRBD1 (6 bases). Deletions cut 4 bases from V and 9 bases from J, with 11 bases between. Germline CDR1 and CDR2: MNHEY and SVGAGI. The CDR3 extends over 12 amino acids. The CDR3 reads CASSSAGVTQYF. In nucleotides, the CDR3 is TGTGCCAGCAGTTCCGCAGGGGTCACGCAGTATTTT.

As regards this clonotype: A much larger clone differs from this one at a single base, so this may be a read error. The V and J genes are TRBV6-1 and TRBJ2-5; no clear D gene. The DNA end is a closer match to TRBJ2-1, so the J assignment may be wrong. The germline gives CDR1 MNHNS, CDR2 SASEGT. CDR3 length: 11 amino acids. CDR3 protein: CASSLRHEQFF. The CDR3 region has the DNA TGTGCCAGCAGTTTGCGGCATGAGCAGTTCTTC.

This clonotype has a handful of counts. The chain combines TRBV21-1 with TRBJ2-1; the table's D call of TRBD1 was not tested on the DNA. TRBV21-1 is tagged as a pseudogene. This CDR3 is 21 amino acids long. CDR3 protein: CASSKEEGAYPSPPSYNEQFF. The CDR3 DNA sequence: TGTGCCAGCAGTAAAGAGGAGGGGGCGTATCCAAGCCCCCCCTCCTACAATGAGCAGTTCTTC.

Note on this clonotype: A read error may produce the germline difference seen at one junction end. This chain uses TRBV6-1 with TRBJ1-5; 8 bases map to TRBD1. This CDR3 comprises 14 residues. Germline V gene lookup returns CDR1 MNHNS and CDR2 SASEGT. The CDR3 loop is CATSTGTGRRPQHF. The CDR3 region has the DNA TGTGCCACCAGTACCGGGACAGGCCGCAGGCCCCAGCATTTT.

The V and J genes are TRBV6-4 and TRBJ1-2, with a tentative D call TRBD1 (6 bases). The CDR3 loop spans 14 amino acids. Trimming took 2 bases from V and 4 from J, leaving 11 bases between them. From germline, CDR1 is MRHNA and CDR2 SNTAGT. CDR3 protein: CASSDGQGLYGYTF. The CDR3 DNA reads TGTGCCAGCAGTGACGGGCAGGGGCTCTATGGCTACACCTTC.

This clonotype appeared a few times. The chain links TRBV5-1 to TRBJ2-3; D is ambiguous. Trimming removed 4 bases at V and 4 bases at J, with 13 bases between. CDR3 length: 14 residues. Germline V gene lookup returns CDR1 SGHRS and CDR2 YFSETQ. The CDR3 loop is CASSPVGTADTQYF. CDR3 bases: TGCGCCAGCAGCCCCGTTGGTACTGCAGATACGCAGTATTTT.

The chain is built from TRBV20-1 and TRBJ2-5; no definite D call. The DNA end is a closer match to TRBJ2-7, so the J assignment may be wrong. This CDR3 contains 14 residues. From germline, CDR1 is DFQATT and CDR2 SNEGSKA (reference sequence). The CDR3 loop is CSARDWAVGYEQYF. Written as DNA, the CDR3 is TGCAGTGCTAGAGACTGGGCGGTAGGCTACGAGCAGTACTTC.

The V gene is TRBV5-1, the J gene TRBJ2-2; TRBD1 aligns across 11 bases. With V trimmed by 7 bases and J by 5 bases, 4 bases remained unmatched. This CDR3 has 14 residues. Germline lookup yields CDR1 SGHRS and CDR2 YFSETQ. The CDR3, as DNA: TGCGCCAGCGGAGGACAGGGGGCAACCGGGGAGCTGTTTTTT. Residues: CASGGQGATGELFF.

Many counts were recorded for this clonotype. For the CDR3, the DNA is TGTGCCAGCAGCTTAGATCAGGGGAGCTCACCCCTCCACTTT. Protein sequence: CASSLDQGSSPLHF. The chain joins TRBV7-9 to TRBJ1-6; tentatively, D is TRBD1 (6 bases). The CDR3 loop spans 14 amino acids. Trimming took 1 base from V and 10 from J, leaving 11 bases between them. CDR1 and CDR2 (germline): SEHNR, FQNEAQ (reference sequence).

Only a few counts were recorded for this clonotype. The genes are TRBV7-8 and TRBJ1-5, with a tentative D call TRBD1 (6 bases). The ends were cut back, 4 bases at V and 11 bases at J, with 21 bases in the middle. This CDR3 spans 15 amino acids. CDR1 and CDR2 (germline): SGHVS, FQNEAQ. The CDR3 reads CASSSYEATGRSQHF. The CDR3 DNA reads TGTGCCAGCAGCTCCTACGAAGCGACAGGCAGGTCCCAGCATTTT.

This clonotype was recorded at least ten times. The gene calls are TRBV7-9 and TRBJ2-1; D unresolved. The CDR3 extends over 14 amino acids. V lost 1 base and J lost 6, with 10 bases in between. CDR1 is SEHNR and CDR2 is FQNEAQ in the germline V gene (reference sequence). Here the CDR3 DNA reads TGTGCCAGCAGCTTAGTGCTTGGTGCCAATGAGCAGTTCTTC. Its protein is CASSLVLGANEQFF.

This clonotype has more than one count but fewer than ten. The rearrangement joins TRBV10-3 to TRBJ2-5; D possibly corresponds to TRBD2 (6 bases). The better agreement between TRBJ2-1 and the DNA end casts doubt on the J call. This CDR3 has 12 residues. Germline CDR1 ENHRY, CDR2 SYGVKD. CDR3 DNA: TGTGCCATCAGCGGGAGCTTCGATGAGCAGTTCTTC. Translated: CAISGSFDEQFF.

This clonotype was seen many times. The gene calls are TRBV7-8 and TRBJ1-3, with D possibly matching TRBD1 (6 bases). V dropped 1 base and J dropped 0 bases, with 16 bases sitting between them. Looked up from germline, CDR1 is SGHVS and CDR2 is FQNEAQ. The CDR3 sequence is 18 residues long. The CDR3 protein is CASSLVWGGDISGNTIYF. The CDR3 DNA is TGTGCCAGCAGCTTAGTGTGGGGGGGCGACATCTCTGGAAACACCATATATTTT.

This clonotype was seen only a few times. The genes are TRBV18 and TRBJ2-6; the match to TRBD1 covers 8 bases. The trim removed 6 bases at V and 0 bases at J, leaving 7 bases unmatched. Germline values: CDR1 KGHSH, CDR2 LQKENI. This CDR3 region has 17 residues. The CDR3 region has the DNA TGTGCCAGCTCTCCAAACGGACAGGGCTCTGGGGCCAACGTCCTGACTTTC. Translating it yields CASSPNGQGSGANVLTF.

This clonotype was observed a handful of times. This rearrangement joins TRBV7-2 to TRBJ2-5; 11 bases are a match to TRBD2. Near its end, the DNA agrees better with TRBJ2-7, so the J call may be wrong. This CDR3 is 15 amino acids long. Germline V gene data show CDR1 as SGHTA and CDR2 as FQGNSA. CDR3 DNA sequence: TGTGCCAGCAGCTCCCGACTAGCGGGATCCTACGAGCAGTACTTC. Protein sequence: CASSSRLAGSYEQYF.

This clonotype was found a few times. This rearrangement joins TRBV9 to TRBJ2-7; possibly TRBD1 for D (5 bases). The DNA end favors TRBJ2-5, so the J call may be wrong. The CDR3 sequence is 15 residues long. Germline V gene lookup returns CDR1 SGDLS and CDR2 YYNGEE. CDR3 loop: CASSVVGQTEETQYF. CDR3 nucleotides: TGTGCCAGCAGCGTAGTGGGGCAGACCGAAGAGACCCAGTACTTC.

Ten or more counts support this clonotype. The chain links TRBV5-1 to TRBJ2-7; no reliable D call. Germline V CDR1 and CDR2: SGHRS, YFSETQ. Trimming cost V 0 bases and J 1 base, with 11 bases left between them. The CDR3 is 15 amino acids. The CDR3 nucleotides read TGCGCCAGCAGCTTGGGATCTTCCTTATCCTACGAGCAGTACTTC. Translating it yields CASSLGSSLSYEQYF.

J is TRBJ1-2 and V is TRBV28; D call uncertain. The CDR3 has 13 amino acids. The germline V and J ends were trimmed by 5 bases and 6 bases, with 13 bases remaining between them. Germline V lookup: CDR1 MDHEN, CDR2 SYDVKM. CDR3 in amino acids: CASSPDGVDGYTF. The CDR3 bases are TGTGCCAGCAGTCCCGACGGGGTAGATGGCTACACCTTC.

This clonotype was seen more than once but under ten times. V and J are TRBV7-2 and TRBJ2-1; D gene unclear. CDR3 length equals 13 residues. Trimming left V 5 bases short and J 2 bases short, with 7 bases between. Germline V lookup: CDR1 SGHTA, CDR2 FQGNSA. CDR3 region: CASSQPTYNEQFF. CDR3 coding DNA: TGTGCCAGCAGCCAGCCGACCTACAATGAGCAGTTCTTC.

This clonotype was recorded a few times. The junction departs from the called germline gene at one end, perhaps through a read error. This chain connects TRBV29-1 to TRBJ2-5; 12 nucleotides agree with TRBD2. The CDR3 totals 14 residues. Germline V gene data show CDR1 as SQVTM and CDR2 as ANQGSEA. Here the CDR3 reads CSVQGLAGQETQHF. CDR3 coding DNA: TGCAGCGTCCAAGGACTAGCGGGACAAGAGACCCAGCACTTC.

This clonotype was detected many times. The rearrangement links TRBV5-1 to TRBJ2-1; 7 positions match TRBD1. V gave up 4 bases and J gave up 8 bases; unmatched junction bases: 12. CDR3 length: 15 amino acids. CDR1 and CDR2 (germline): SGHRS, YFSETQ. The CDR3, as DNA: TGCGCCAGCAGCGTGGTGTACCTTCAGGGGGATGAGCAGTTCTTC. Protein sequence: CASSVVYLQGDEQFF.

This clonotype was seen a single time. The V gene is TRBV7-6, the J gene TRBJ2-5; 7 bases are shared with TRBD2. V dropped 7 bases and J dropped 0; count of bases not matched to a gene: 8. Germline-derived CDR1 and CDR2 are SGHVS and FNYEAQ. This CDR3 has 15 residues. The CDR3 sequence is CASTRGSGYQETQYF. The CDR3 coding sequence is TGTGCCAGCACCCGGGGTAGCGGGTACCAAGAGACCCAGTACTTC.

This clonotype was seen a handful of times. One junction end does not reproduce the germline sequence, and a read error may be involved. V gene TRBV5-1 combines with J gene TRBJ2-6; TRBD2 agrees at 9 bases. Germline loops: CDR1 SGHRS, CDR2 YFSETQ. This CDR3 region has 14 residues. The CDR3 bases are TGCGCCAGCAGCTCTACGGGGTCTAGCGGGATCAGGTCTTTC. Its translation: CASSSTGSSGIRSF.

This clonotype was recorded a few times. J is TRBJ2-5 and V is TRBV3-1; the D gene is possibly TRBD2 (5 bases). CDR3 length: 14 amino acids. Germline V gene sequence: CDR1 LGHDT, CDR2 YNNKEL (reference sequence). V lost 5 bases to trimming and J lost 4 bases, with 14 bases between them. The DNA for the CDR3 is TGTGCCAGCAGCACCTCACTAGAAAGAGAGACCCAGTACTTC. It codes for CASSTSLERETQYF.

For this clonotype: At one end the junction does not follow the germline gene, possibly because of a read error. V is TRBV9 and J is TRBJ1-2, with 8 bases matching TRBD1. Looked up from germline, CDR1 is SGDLS and CDR2 is YYNGEE. The CDR3 sequence is 15 residues long. The CDR3 loop is CASSVDPSGGYDYTF. DNA of the CDR3: TGTGCCAGCAGCGTAGACCCATCAGGGGGCTATGACTACACCTTC. The full variable domain, in which reference TRBV9 and TRBJ1-2 provide the parts outside the CDR3, is DSGVTQTPKHLITATGQRVTLRCSPRSGDLSVYWYQQSLDQGLQFLIQYYNGEERAKGNILERFSAQQFPDLHSELNLSSLELGDSALYFCASSVDPSGGYDYTFGSGTRLTVV.

V and J are TRBV6-4 and TRBJ1-5; D remains unclear. CDR3 length: 14 amino acids. The V end lost 3 bases, the J end lost 4 bases, and 10 bases lay between the germline ends. Germline V lookup: CDR1 MRHNA, CDR2 SNTAGT. In DNA, the CDR3 is TGTGCCAGCAGTGAAGGAATAAGTAATCAGCCCCAGCATTTT. It translates to CASSEGISNQPQHF.